This TCR beta chain was sequenced in a study of neurological immune-mediated disorders. A single record per CDR3 protein comes from TCRdb applying MiXCR to the 5' RACE reads. Of more than 15,000 distinct CDR3 sequences in the sample, 3.5% were seen once. Sample share makes this clonotype medium-sized. Per the germline V gene, CDR1 is SGHRS and CDR2 is YFSETQ. This CDR3 is built from 15 residues. Trimming shortened V by 2 bases and J by 3 bases, and 13 bases separated the two germline ends. There were roughly 1 million CD4+ or CD8+ T cells used in the sorted libraries. This rearrangement joins TRBV5-1 to TRBJ2-3; D is perhaps TRBD2 (5 bases). The TCR comes from a woman aged 40-49 years in good health. Sequenced material: CD8+ T cells from blood. As DNA, the CDR3 is TGCGCCAGCAGCTTCCGGGCTAGGGAGACAGATACGCAGTATTTT. Translating gives CASSFRARETDTQYF.